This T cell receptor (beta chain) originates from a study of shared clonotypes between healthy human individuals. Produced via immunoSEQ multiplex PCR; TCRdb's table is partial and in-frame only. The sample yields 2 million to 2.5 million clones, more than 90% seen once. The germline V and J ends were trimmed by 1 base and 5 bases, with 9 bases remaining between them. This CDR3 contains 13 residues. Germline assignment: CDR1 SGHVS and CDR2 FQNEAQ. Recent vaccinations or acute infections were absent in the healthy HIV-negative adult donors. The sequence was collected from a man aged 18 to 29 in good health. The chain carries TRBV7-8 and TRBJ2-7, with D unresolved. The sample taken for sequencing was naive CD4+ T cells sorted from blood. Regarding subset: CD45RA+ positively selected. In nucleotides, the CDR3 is TGTGCCAGCAGCTTAGGGGGTGGGAACGAGCAGTACTTC. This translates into CASSLGGGNEQYF.